Listed here are 9 T cell receptor beta chains from one sample, sequenced in a study of Ad26.COV2.S vaccination and SARS-CoV-2 variants. The table came from immunoSEQ multiplex PCR; TCRdb's copy has only in-frame clones and leaves some out. The data contain some 410,000 clones, around 93% of them singletons. Documented treatment: some 20 received Ad26.COV2.S at low or high dose, single or two shots; 5 received placebo; per-sample allocation not given. Collection of the samples took place on day 63 after the first injection of vaccine or placebo. Specimen: peripheral blood, collected in a trial of Ad26.COV2.S vaccine versus placebo. These TCRs come from a person aged 18 to 59 who received the Ad26.COV2.S COVID-19 vaccine or a placebo.

V is TRBV7-8 and J is TRBJ2-1; maybe TRBD2 (6 bases). The germline gives CDR1 SGHVS, CDR2 FQNEAQ. This CDR3 contains 15 residues. With 5 bases removed from V and 6 bases from J, the gap between germline ends came to 17 bases. CDR3 nucleotide sequence: TGTGCCAGCAGCCCTAGTTGGGGGGTTTCCAATGAGCAGTTCTTC. Translating it yields CASSPSWGVSNEQFF.

The chain employs TRBV2 and TRBJ2-5; tentative D call: TRBD2 (6 bases). Germline CDR1 and CDR2: SNHLY and FYNNEI. The ends were cut back, 4 bases at V and 5 bases at J, with 17 bases in the middle. The CDR3 sequence is 15 residues long. The CDR3 loop reads CASSGEVGLRETQYF. The CDR3 region has the DNA TGTGCCAGCAGTGGGGAGGTGGGGTTACGGGAGACCCAGTACTTC.

The V gene is TRBV7-9, the J gene TRBJ1-1, with D possibly being TRBD1 (5 bases). Between the trimmed V and J ends, which lost 10 bases and 5 bases, there was a span of 20 bases. CDR1 and CDR2 (germline): SEHNR, FQNEAQ (reference sequence). CDR3 size: 14 residues. CDR3: CATKAAGSGTEAFF. The CDR3 DNA is TGTGCCACAAAGGCGGCAGGGAGTGGAACTGAAGCTTTCTTT. Looking up the rest from reference TRBV7-9 and TRBJ1-1 gives the full variable domain: DTGVSQNPRHKITKRGQNVTFRCDPISEHNRLYWYRQTLGQGPEFLTYFQNEAQLEKSRLLSDRFSAERPKGSFSTLEIQRTEQGDSAMYLCATKAAGSGTEAFFGQGTRLTVV.

In the case of this clone: At the DNA level, this CDR3 is encoded by other sequences in the same sample as well. This chain joins TRBV7-9 and TRBJ2-1; no clear D gene. The V and J ends lost 1 base and 4 bases respectively, with 8 bases between them. This CDR3 region has 14 residues. Per germline, CDR1 SEHNR and CDR2 FQNEAQ (reference sequence). CDR3 region: CASSLGTAYNEQFF. Here the CDR3 DNA reads TGTGCCAGCAGCTTAGGGACCGCGTACAATGAGCAGTTCTTC. Drawing the rest from reference TRBV7-9 and TRBJ2-1, the complete variable domain is DTGVSQNPRHKITKRGQNVTFRCDPISEHNRLYWYRQTLGQGPEFLTYFQNEAQLEKSRLLSDRFSAERPKGSFSTLEIQRTEQGDSAMYLCASSLGTAYNEQFFGPGTRLTVL.

The chain uses TRBV5-8 and TRBJ1-5; no clear D. The length of the CDR3 is 12 residues. Between the trimmed V and J ends, which lost 1 base and 6 bases, there was a span of 5 bases. In germline, CDR1 is SGHTS, CDR2 YDEGEE. The CDR3 here is CASSLSGQPQHF. The CDR3, as DNA: TGTGCCAGCAGCTTGTCGGGTCAGCCCCAGCATTTT.

This sequence joins TRBV6-5 and TRBJ2-3; TRBD2 aligns across 9 bases. Germline CDR1 MNHEY, CDR2 SVGAGI. Losses at the gene ends were 11 bases for V and 6 bases for J; bases not matched to a gene: 9. This CDR3 spans 13 amino acids. In nucleotides, the CDR3 is TGTGCCTGCGAAGGGCGGGGGGGCGATACGCAGTATTTT. It specifies CACEGRGGDTQYF.

This clone was seen just once. V gene TRBV11-3 combines with J gene TRBJ2-1, with D maybe TRBD2 (6 bases). Germline values: CDR1 SGHNT, CDR2 YENEEA. With 3 bases removed from V and 1 base from J, the gap between germline ends came to 13 bases. The CDR3 covers 16 residues. The chain's CDR3 is CASSFSAGKSYNEQFF. The DNA of the CDR3 is TGTGCCAGCAGCTTTTCCGCGGGGAAATCCTACAATGAGCAGTTCTTC.

V gene TRBV30 combines with J gene TRBJ1-3, with unresolved D. Per germline, CDR1 GTSNPN and CDR2 SVGIG (reference sequence). The CDR3 spans 13 residues. The V end lost 0 bases, the J end lost 1 base, and 4 bases lay between the germline ends. The CDR3 reads CAWSVASGNTIYF. In nucleotides, the CDR3 is TGTGCCTGGAGTGTGGCATCTGGAAACACCATATATTTT.

This chain connects TRBV28 to TRBJ2-2, with a tentative D call TRBD1 (5 bases). Germline lookup yields CDR1 MDHEN and CDR2 SYDVKM. V shed 6 bases and J shed 4 bases, with 15 bases lying between them. The CDR3 is made up of 15 amino acids. This CDR3 reads CASSPQGPLTGELFF. CDR3 nucleotide sequence: TGTGCCAGCAGCCCTCAGGGCCCTCTCACCGGGGAGCTGTTTTTT.